A single sample is the source of the 20 T cell receptor beta chains below, sequenced in a study of blood T cells in healthy people across ages. Next came a second PCR, run for about 6 to 11 cycles, which used a sample-barcoded 5' primer along with a J-beta primer mix. TCRdb independently ran MiXCR on the 5' RACE reads; one entry per CDR3 protein. In the table there are approximately 850,000 distinct CDR3 sequences, over 45% of which are singletons. Sequencing used blood. The receptor set was obtained from a man between 25 and 39 years old in good health.

The J gene is TRBJ2-3, the V gene TRBV2; 10 nucleotides align to TRBD2. The V and J ends lost 5 bases and 0 bases, in that order; junction bases with no gene match: 5. Germline V lookup: CDR1 SNHLY, CDR2 FYNNEI. The CDR3 has 16 residues. The CDR3, as DNA: TGTGCCAGCAGTTGGGCTAGCGGGGGTAGCACAGATACGCAGTATTTT. Translated: CASSWASGGSTDTQYF.

The sample holds one count of this clonotype. This chain connects TRBV7-3 to TRBJ2-1; D is unresolved. Germline V gene lookup returns CDR1 SGHTA and CDR2 FQGTGA. The V gene lost 0 bases and the J gene lost 8 bases, with 8 bases spanning the gap. The CDR3 consists of 13 residues. CDR3 sequence: CASSLTSGDEQFF. The DNA for the CDR3 is TGTGCCAGCAGCTTAACTTCTGGCGATGAGCAGTTCTTC.

The chain carries TRBV3-1 and TRBJ1-2; no clear D. This CDR3 region has 15 residues. CDR1 and CDR2 from the germline V gene are LGHDT and YNNKEL (reference sequence). V was trimmed by 4 bases and J by 4 bases, leaving 16 bases between them. The CDR3 DNA follows: TGTGCCAGCAGCCCCACCCGGCGGGCCCTCTATGGCTACACCTTC. Translated, it gives CASSPTRRALYGYTF.

This clonotype showed up just once. The chain has TRBV6-2 or TRBV6-3 and TRBJ2-3, with D uncertain. Germline V gene data show CDR1 as MNHEY and CDR2 as SVGEGT. The CDR3 has 14 amino acids. V was trimmed by 6 bases and J by 2 bases, leaving 12 bases between them. The CDR3 DNA follows: TGTGCCAGCAGGCCCGGTAGCCCCACAGATACGCAGTATTTT. Translation: CASRPGSPTDTQYF.

Concerning this clonotype itself: Relative to the germline gene, one junction end is altered; a read error may explain this. V is TRBV10-3 and J is TRBJ1-1; D perhaps matches TRBD1 (5 bases). Germline V lookup: CDR1 ENHRY, CDR2 SYGVKD. The CDR3 extends over 13 amino acids. As DNA, the CDR3 is TGTGCCGTCAGTGAGTCGGGGGGCACTGAAGCTTTCTTT. This translates into CAVSESGGTEAFF.

This clonotype came up a few times. This sequence joins TRBV20-1 and TRBJ1-2; D perhaps matches TRBD1 (6 bases). Germline V gene lookup returns CDR1 DFQATT and CDR2 SNEGSKA (reference sequence). V shed 1 base and J shed 2 bases, with 8 bases lying between them. The CDR3 consists of 13 residues. This CDR3 is CSARGGQNYGYTF. CDR3 nucleotides: TGCAGTGCTAGAGGGGGGCAGAACTATGGCTACACCTTC.

The chain has TRBV12-3 or TRBV12-4 and TRBJ2-4; D is unresolved. This CDR3 is 13 amino acids long. Trimming left V 5 bases short and J 7 bases short, with 12 bases between. The DNA of the CDR3 is TGTGCCAGCAGTCCCCGACTGGGGAACATTCAGTACTTC. It yields the protein CASSPRLGNIQYF.

This clonotype was seen only a few times. This chain joins TRBV6-1 and TRBJ2-7; possibly TRBD2 for D (5 bases). Trimming removed 3 bases from V and 0 bases from J, with 9 bases in between. The germline V gene has CDR1 MNHNS and CDR2 SASEGT. The CDR3 totals 14 residues. CDR3 sequence reads: CASSERTSSYEQYF. The CDR3, as DNA: TGTGCCAGCAGTGAGCGCACTAGCTCCTACGAGCAGTACTTC.

This clonotype was observed many times. V is TRBV7-9 and J is TRBJ2-5; 7 nucleotides align to TRBD1. CDR3 length equals 14 residues. Germline V gives CDR1 SEHNR, CDR2 FQNEAQ (reference sequence). Trimming took 6 bases from V and 4 from J; bases not matched to a gene: 8. CDR3 DNA sequence: TGTGCCAGCAGGCACCGGGACAGCGGAGAGACCCAGTACTTC. Translated: CASRHRDSGETQYF.

The chain couples TRBV12-3 or TRBV12-4 to TRBJ2-7; D gene uncertain. Trimming removed 6 bases at V and 0 bases at J, with 9 bases between. CDR3 size: 13 residues. CDR3 DNA: TGTGCCAGCAGACAGTCTAACTCCTACGAGCAGTACTTC. Amino acid sequence: CASRQSNSYEQYF.

The chain employs TRBV12-3 or TRBV12-4 and TRBJ2-3; 12 bases line up with TRBD2. Trimming at V came to 7 bases and at J to 3 bases, leaving 8 bases not matched to a gene. The CDR3 sequence is 16 residues long. In DNA, the CDR3 is TGTGCCAGCACCCCACCCGGACTAGCGGGAACAGATACGCAGTATTTT. Amino acid sequence: CASTPPGLAGTDTQYF.

The chain couples TRBV27 to TRBJ2-3; the D is unclear. V lost 5 bases to trimming and J lost 8 bases, with 14 bases between them. CDR3 length: 13 amino acids. Germline assignment: CDR1 MNHEY and CDR2 SMNVEV (reference sequence). The CDR3 loop is CASSRPGSATQYF. The CDR3 bases are TGTGCCAGCAGTCGGCCCGGCTCAGCTACGCAGTATTTT.

Comment on this clonotype: Mismatch with germline at one junction end may stem from a read error. The genes are TRBV20-1 and TRBJ2-3; D unresolved. Germline V CDR1 and CDR2: DFQATT, SNEGSKA (reference sequence). The CDR3 is made up of 11 amino acids. CDR3 bases: TGCAGTGCTGGAGACACAGATACGCAGTATTTT. Protein product: CSAGDTDTQYF.

This clonotype appeared a single time. The genes are TRBV7-3 and TRBJ2-7, with TRBD1 matching 8 bases. The CDR3 is 16 amino acids. With V trimmed by 5 bases and J by 9 bases, 18 bases remained unmatched. Per germline, CDR1 SGHTA and CDR2 FQGTGA. The CDR3, as DNA: TGTGCCAGCAGCGCCAGAGCCGGGACAGGCCGTTTGGGGCAGTACTTC. Protein: CASSARAGTGRLGQYF.

The chain uses TRBV14 and TRBJ2-5; 9 nucleotides align to TRBD1. Matching the DNA end better, TRBJ2-7 makes the J call doubtful. The germline V gene has CDR1 SGHDN and CDR2 FVKESK. The CDR3 length is 16 residues. The CDR3 nucleotides read TGTGCCAGCAGCCAAGAGGTCAGGACAGGGGCCTACGAGCAGTACTTC. It is translated as CASSQEVRTGAYEQYF.

This chain uses TRBV7-9 with TRBJ2-3; 8 bases fit TRBD2. Trimming removed 5 bases from V and 2 bases from J; junction bases left unmatched: 9. Germline V lookup: CDR1 SEHNR, CDR2 FQNEAQ (reference sequence). The CDR3 sequence is 16 residues long. This CDR3 reads CASSNGVAGITDTQYF. As DNA, the CDR3 is TGTGCCAGCAGCAACGGGGTAGCGGGGATCACAGATACGCAGTATTTT.

This clonotype was recorded only once. The chain carries TRBV12-2 and TRBJ2-4; the D segment call TRBD2 is taken from the table without a DNA check. The J call could be wrong; TRBJ2-5 is a better fit for the DNA end. TRBV12-2 counts as a pseudogene. The CDR3 totals 14 residues. The CDR3 spells CASRRTSGKETQYF. CDR3 sequence (DNA): TGTGCAAGTCGCCGAACTAGCGGGAAAGAGACCCAGTACTTC.

Turning to this clonotype: Sequence at one end of the junction differs from germline and may be a read error. CDR3 sequence: CASSLYNTGEPFF. Written as DNA, the CDR3 is TGTGCCAGCAGCCTTTACAACACCGGGGAGCCGTTTTTT. V and J are TRBV11-1 and TRBJ2-2; perhaps TRBD2 as D (5 bases). The CDR3 loop spans 13 amino acids. CDR1 SGHAT and CDR2 FQDESV come from the germline V gene (reference sequence). Full variable domain (remainder filled in from reference TRBV11-1 and TRBJ2-2): EAEVAQSPRYKITEKSQAVAFWCDPISGHATLYWYRQILGQGPELLVQFQDESVVDDSQLPKDRFSAERLKGVDSTLKIQPAELGDSAMYLCASSLYNTGEPFFGEGSRLTVL.

This clonotype was found once. The gene calls are TRBV2 and TRBJ1-4; no reliable D call. The V and J ends lost 6 bases and 7 bases respectively, with 12 bases between them. The CDR3 runs 13 residues. Germline CDR1 and CDR2: SNHLY and FYNNEI. The CDR3 nucleotides are TGTGCCAGCAGCCCAAGGCCAACTGAAAAACTGTTTTTT. It codes for CASSPRPTEKLFF.

The rearrangement links TRBV20-1 to TRBJ2-5; D may be TRBD2 (5 bases). The CDR3 spans 16 residues. V lost 0 bases to trimming and J lost 4 bases, with 18 bases between them. Germline CDR1 is DFQATT and CDR2 is SNEGSKA (reference sequence). The CDR3 reads CSARDLDGSRGETQYF. CDR3 nucleotide sequence: TGCAGTGCTAGAGATCTCGACGGGTCCCGGGGAGAGACCCAGTACTTC.